This entry lists 11 T cell receptor beta chains sequenced from one sample in a study of blood T cells in healthy people across ages. The use of a sample-barcoded 5' primer and a J-beta primer mix characterized a second PCR of about 6 to 12 cycles. MiXCR was run by TCRdb on the 5' RACE reads, yielding one entry per CDR3 protein. The sample consists of about 1,600,000 distinct CDR3 sequences, about 43% of them appearing once. Sequenced material: blood. The receptors derive from a woman younger than 30 in good health.

This clonotype has a handful of counts. The rearrangement joins TRBV2 to TRBJ2-5; D unclear. V lost 7 bases to trimming and J lost 5 bases, with 14 bases between them. CDR1 SNHLY and CDR2 FYNNEI come from the germline V gene. This CDR3 has 13 residues. The CDR3 spells CASNQYDKETQYF. In DNA form, the CDR3 reads TGTGCCAGCAACCAATACGACAAGGAGACCCAGTACTTC.

This clonotype was seen once. The rearrangement links TRBV4-2 to TRBJ2-2; D remains unclear. Trimming shortened V by 5 bases and J by 4 bases, and 5 bases separated the two germline ends. Germline CDR1 LGHNA, CDR2 YNFKEQ. There are 12 residues in the CDR3. CDR3 coding DNA: TGTGCCAGCAGCATAACCACCGGGGAGCTGTTTTTT. This gives the protein CASSITTGELFF.

The chain employs TRBV12-3 or TRBV12-4 and TRBJ2-1; D may be TRBD2 (7 bases). This CDR3 contains 16 residues. V dropped 7 bases and J dropped 3 bases, with 19 bases sitting between them. The CDR3 region is CASTWKGGANYNEQFF. DNA of the CDR3: TGTGCCAGCACTTGGAAGGGGGGGGCTAACTACAATGAGCAGTTCTTC.

The chain carries TRBV5-5 and TRBJ1-4, with D possibly TRBD1 on 6 matching bases. The germline V gene encodes CDR1 SGHKS and CDR2 YYEKEE (reference sequence). The V end was cut by 3 bases, the J end by 2 bases, with 14 bases between. This CDR3 has 16 amino acids. The CDR3 coding sequence is TGTGCCAGCAGCTATCAGGGGTTGGCCACTAATGAAAAACTGTTTTTT. It translates to CASSYQGLATNEKLFF.

The rearrangement uses TRBV6-1 and TRBJ2-1; D is perhaps TRBD2 (6 bases). The CDR3 extends over 11 amino acids. Trimming removed 4 bases at V and 11 bases at J, with 9 bases between. Germline assignment: CDR1 MNHNS and CDR2 SASEGT. The CDR3 loop reads CASSGLVQQFF. The DNA of the CDR3 is TGTGCCAGCAGTGGACTAGTGCAGCAGTTCTTC.

There are a few counts of this clonotype. This CDR3 reads CASSLSPSQNTEAFF. The CDR3 bases are TGCGCCAGCAGCCTAAGCCCGTCGCAGAACACTGAAGCTTTCTTT. This chain joins TRBV4-1 and TRBJ1-1; D not resolved. Trimming shortened V by 4 bases and J by 1 base, and 13 bases separated the two germline ends. The CDR3 loop spans 15 amino acids. The germline gives CDR1 MGHRA, CDR2 YSYEKL.

This clonotype was seen only a few times. The CDR3 loop is CSARDPVGDRGLNEQFF. The CDR3, as DNA: TGCAGTGCTAGAGATCCTGTTGGGGACAGGGGGCTCAATGAGCAGTTCTTC. This chain uses TRBV20-1 with TRBJ2-1; 12 bases map to TRBD1. The V and J ends lost 0 bases and 6 bases, in that order; junction bases with no gene match: 9. This CDR3 contains 17 residues. CDR1 and CDR2 from the germline V gene are DFQATT and SNEGSKA (reference sequence).

Only a few counts were recorded for this clonotype. This sequence joins TRBV12-3 or TRBV12-4 and TRBJ2-7, with D maybe TRBD1 (6 bases). Trimming shortened V by 6 bases and J by 2 bases, and 20 bases separated the two germline ends. The CDR3 has 16 residues. The CDR3 sequence is CASSLSPGHGTYEQYF. CDR3 in DNA: TGTGCCAGCAGCCTTTCCCCGGGACACGGAACCTACGAGCAGTACTTC.

The gene calls are TRBV7-2 and TRBJ2-1; 7 bases map to TRBD1. After removal of 5 bases from V and 6 bases from J, the junction contained 7 bases not matched to a gene. The length of the CDR3 is 14 residues. Looked up from germline, CDR1 is SGHTA and CDR2 is FQGNSA. The CDR3 DNA follows: TGTGCCAGCAGCGAGGACAGGTGGACCAATGAGCAGTTCTTC. It encodes CASSEDRWTNEQFF.

The chain couples TRBV2 to TRBJ2-3, with 14 bases fitting TRBD2. The length of the CDR3 is 16 residues. The ends lost 11 bases at V and 2 bases at J; junction bases unmatched: 9. CDR1 is SNHLY and CDR2 is FYNNEI in the germline V gene. CDR3 residues: CAGAGLAGGITDTQYF. The CDR3 region has the DNA TGTGCCGGGGCCGGACTAGCGGGGGGTATCACAGATACGCAGTATTTT.

The gene calls are TRBV27 and TRBJ2-6, with D possibly matching TRBD1 (5 bases). Trimming shortened V by 2 bases and J by 0 bases, and 14 bases separated the two germline ends. The CDR3 runs 18 residues. Germline CDR1 MNHEY, CDR2 SMNVEV (reference sequence). CDR3 in amino acids: CASSLGALITSGANVLTF. For the CDR3, the DNA is TGTGCCAGCAGTTTAGGGGCTTTAATTACCTCTGGGGCCAACGTCCTGACTTTC.